This T cell receptor beta chain emerged from a study of cytomegalovirus exposure and HLA in healthy donors. The CDR3 has 16 residues. Germline V gives CDR1 MNHNY, CDR2 SVGAGI (reference sequence). The germline V and J ends were trimmed by 6 bases and 0 bases, with 15 bases remaining between them. The PCR was carried out with 60 Vbeta primers and 13 Jbeta primers. The protocol was immunoSEQ multiplex PCR, while the TCRdb copy is restricted to in-frame clones and leaves out a portion. This table holds over 200,000 clones, about three quarters found once. The gene calls are TRBV6-6 and TRBJ1-5, with D unresolved. The sequencing sample was made of PBMCs. The TCR comes from a male donor in good health and CMV-seronegative. Written as DNA, the CDR3 is TGTGCCAGCAGCACCCCACGTGGGCGTAGCAATCAGCCCCAGCATTTT. It specifies CASSTPRGRSNQPQHF.